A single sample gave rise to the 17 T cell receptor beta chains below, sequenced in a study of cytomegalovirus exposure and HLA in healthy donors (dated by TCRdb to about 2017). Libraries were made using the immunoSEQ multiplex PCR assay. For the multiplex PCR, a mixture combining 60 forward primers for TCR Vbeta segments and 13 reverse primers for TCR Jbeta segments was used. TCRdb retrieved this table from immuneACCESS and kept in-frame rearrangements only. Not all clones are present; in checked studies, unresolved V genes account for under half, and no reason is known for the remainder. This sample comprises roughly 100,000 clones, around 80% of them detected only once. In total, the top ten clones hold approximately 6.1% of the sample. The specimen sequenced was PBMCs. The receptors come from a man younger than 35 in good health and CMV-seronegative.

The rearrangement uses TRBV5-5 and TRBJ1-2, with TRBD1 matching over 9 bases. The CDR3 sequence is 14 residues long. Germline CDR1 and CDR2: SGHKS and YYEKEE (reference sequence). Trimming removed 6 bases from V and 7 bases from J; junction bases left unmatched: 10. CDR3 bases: TGTGCCAGCACCCTGGAGTGGACAGGGGCTGGCTACACCTTC. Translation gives CASTLEWTGAGYTF.

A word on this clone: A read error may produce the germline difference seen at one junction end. The CDR3 protein is CAGSSWRVNEQFF. As DNA, the CDR3 is TGTGCCGGCAGCAGTTGGAGGGTCAATGAGCAGTTCTTC. The chain is built from TRBV5-4 and TRBJ2-1; TRBD2 might be the D (6 bases). Germline CDR1 and CDR2: SGHNT and YYREEE (reference sequence). The CDR3 extends over 13 amino acids.

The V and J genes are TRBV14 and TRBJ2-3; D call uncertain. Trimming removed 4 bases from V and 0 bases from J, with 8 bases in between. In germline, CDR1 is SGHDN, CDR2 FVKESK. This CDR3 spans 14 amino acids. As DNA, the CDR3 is TGTGCCAGCAGCCGACTGAGAAGCACAGATACGCAGTATTTT. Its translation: CASSRLRSTDTQYF.

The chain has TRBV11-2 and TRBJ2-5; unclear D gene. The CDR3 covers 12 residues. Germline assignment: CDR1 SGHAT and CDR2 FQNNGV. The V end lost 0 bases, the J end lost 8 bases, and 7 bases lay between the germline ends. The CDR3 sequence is CASSLDESTQYF. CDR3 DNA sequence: TGTGCCAGCAGCTTAGATGAGTCTACCCAGTACTTC.

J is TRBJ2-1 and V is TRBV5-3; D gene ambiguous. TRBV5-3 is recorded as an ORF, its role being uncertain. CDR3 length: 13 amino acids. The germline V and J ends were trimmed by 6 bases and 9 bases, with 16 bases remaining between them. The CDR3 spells CARIPNPQPEQFF. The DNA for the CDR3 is TGTGCCAGAATCCCTAATCCACAGCCTGAGCAGTTCTTC.

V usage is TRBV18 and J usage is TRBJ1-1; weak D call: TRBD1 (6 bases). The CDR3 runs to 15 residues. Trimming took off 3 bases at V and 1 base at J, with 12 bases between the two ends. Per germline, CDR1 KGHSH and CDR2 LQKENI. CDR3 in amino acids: CASSPQGHPNTEAFF. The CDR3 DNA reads TGTGCCAGCTCACCTCAGGGACACCCGAACACTGAAGCTTTCTTT.

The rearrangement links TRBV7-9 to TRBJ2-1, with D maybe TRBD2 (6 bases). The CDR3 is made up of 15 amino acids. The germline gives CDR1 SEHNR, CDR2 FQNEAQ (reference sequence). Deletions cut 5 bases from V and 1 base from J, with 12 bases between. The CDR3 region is CASSTGLTSYNEQFF. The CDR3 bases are TGTGCCAGCAGCACGGGACTGACGTCCTACAATGAGCAGTTCTTC.

The CDR3 DNA follows: TGCGCCAGCAGCCAAGAAATTGGGACAGGAGACTACGAGCAGTACTTC. It translates to CASSQEIGTGDYEQYF. The rearrangement uses TRBV4-1 and TRBJ2-7, with 8 bases fitting TRBD1. Germline CDR1 MGHRA, CDR2 YSYEKL. The CDR3 spans 16 residues. Germline trimming cut 0 bases from V and 3 bases from J; bases unmatched to any gene: 7.

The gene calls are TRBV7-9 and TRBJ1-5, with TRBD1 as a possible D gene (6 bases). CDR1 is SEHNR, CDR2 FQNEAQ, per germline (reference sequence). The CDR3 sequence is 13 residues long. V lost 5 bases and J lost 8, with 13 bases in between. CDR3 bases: TGTGCCAGCAGCCAAACAGGGATGGAGCCCCAGCATTTT. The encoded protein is CASSQTGMEPQHF.

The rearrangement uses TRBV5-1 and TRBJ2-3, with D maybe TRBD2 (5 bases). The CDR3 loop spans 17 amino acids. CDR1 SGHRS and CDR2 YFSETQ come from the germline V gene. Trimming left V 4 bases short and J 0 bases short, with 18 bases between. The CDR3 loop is CASSTGLQSSSTDTQYF. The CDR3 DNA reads TGCGCCAGCAGCACCGGACTTCAGTCCTCTAGCACAGATACGCAGTATTTT.

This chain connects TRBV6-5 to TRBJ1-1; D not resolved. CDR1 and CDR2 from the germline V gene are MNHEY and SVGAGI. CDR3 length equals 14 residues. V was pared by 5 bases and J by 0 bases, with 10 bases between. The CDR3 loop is CASSVGELNTEAFF. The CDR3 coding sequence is TGTGCCAGCAGTGTCGGAGAGTTGAACACTGAAGCTTTCTTT.

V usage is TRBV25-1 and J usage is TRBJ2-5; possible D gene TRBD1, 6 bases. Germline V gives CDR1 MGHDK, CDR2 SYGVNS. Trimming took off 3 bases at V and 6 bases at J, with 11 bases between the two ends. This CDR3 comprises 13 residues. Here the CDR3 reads CASSDYRDKTQYF. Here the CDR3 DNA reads TGTGCCAGCAGTGACTACAGGGATAAGACCCAGTACTTC.

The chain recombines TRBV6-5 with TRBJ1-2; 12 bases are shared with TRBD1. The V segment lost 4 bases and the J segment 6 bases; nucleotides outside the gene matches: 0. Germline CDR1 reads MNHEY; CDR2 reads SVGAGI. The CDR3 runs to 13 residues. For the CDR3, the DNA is TGTGCCAGCAGTTGGGACAGGGGGCATGGCTACACCTTC. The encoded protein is CASSWDRGHGYTF.

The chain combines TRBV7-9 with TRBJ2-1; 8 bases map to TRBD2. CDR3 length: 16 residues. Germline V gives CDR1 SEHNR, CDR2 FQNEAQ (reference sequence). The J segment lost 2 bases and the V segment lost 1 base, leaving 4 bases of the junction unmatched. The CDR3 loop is CASSLEAGGAYNEQFF. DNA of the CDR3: TGTGCCAGCAGCTTAGAGGCGGGAGGAGCCTACAATGAGCAGTTCTTC. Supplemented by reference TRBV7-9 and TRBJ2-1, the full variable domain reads DTGVSQNPRHKITKRGQNVTFRCDPISEHNRLYWYRQTLGQGPEFLTYFQNEAQLEKSRLLSDRFSAERPKGSFSTLEIQRTEQGDSAMYLCASSLEAGGAYNEQFFGPGTRLTVL.

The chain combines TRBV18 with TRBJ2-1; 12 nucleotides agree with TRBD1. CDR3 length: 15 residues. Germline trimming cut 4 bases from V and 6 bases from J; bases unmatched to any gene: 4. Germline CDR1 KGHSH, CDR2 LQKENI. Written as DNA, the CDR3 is TGTGCCAGCTCACGGGGACAGGGGGCAGGCAATGAGCAGTTCTTC. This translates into CASSRGQGAGNEQFF. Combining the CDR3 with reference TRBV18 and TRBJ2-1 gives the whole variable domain NAGVMQNPRHLVRRRGQEARLRCSPMKGHSHVYWYRQLPEEGLKFMVYLQKENIIDESGMPKERFSAEFPKEGPSILRIQQVVRGDSAAYFCASSRGQGAGNEQFFGPGTRLTVL.

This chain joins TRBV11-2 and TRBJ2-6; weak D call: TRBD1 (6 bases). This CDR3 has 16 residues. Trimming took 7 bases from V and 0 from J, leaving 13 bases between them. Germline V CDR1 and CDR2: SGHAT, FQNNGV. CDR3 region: CASISDSNSGANVLTF. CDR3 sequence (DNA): TGTGCCAGCATTTCGGACAGTAACTCTGGGGCCAACGTCCTGACTTTC.

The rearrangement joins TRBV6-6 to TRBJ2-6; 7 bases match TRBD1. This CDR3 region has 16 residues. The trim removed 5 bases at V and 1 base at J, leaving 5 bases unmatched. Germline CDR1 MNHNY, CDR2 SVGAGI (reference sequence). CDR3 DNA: TGTGCCAGCAGTAGACAGGGATCGTCTGGGGCCAACGTCCTGACTTTC. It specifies CASSRQGSSGANVLTF.